The present entry profiles one TCR beta chain with its context. With a much larger clone just one base away, this may be a read error. No conserved phenylalanine or tryptophan is present at the end of the CDR3, so a read error is the likely explanation. Germline loops: CDR1 SGHDT, CDR2 YYEEEE. Trimming cost V 3 bases and J 5 bases, with 11 bases left between them. This CDR3 contains 13 residues. TCRdb processed the RT-PCR reads anew with MiXCR; each CDR3 protein has one entry. The sample shows around 700,000 distinct CDR3 sequences, 12% to 15% of them seen only once. V usage is TRBV5-6 and J usage is TRBJ2-5; a possible D gene is TRBD2 (6 bases). The sequencing input was memory CD4+ T cells from blood. This TCR was sampled from a female donor in good health, serving as a healthy control. The CDR3 region is CASSSRAGETQYS. CDR3 in DNA: TGTGCCAGCAGCTCCAGGGCGGGGGAGACCCAGTACTCC.